This TCR beta chain was captured by sequencing in a study of blood T cell repertoires in COVID-19. V was pared by 3 bases and J by 3 bases, with 14 bases between. Germline V gene sequence: CDR1 DFQATT, CDR2 SNEGSKA (reference sequence). This CDR3 comprises 14 residues. Assay used: immunoSEQ multiplex PCR; TCRdb lists only in-frame clones, some missing. Here the sample spans 80,000 to 100,000 clones, over 80% being singletons. Sequencing was carried out using peripheral blood. The sequence derives from a human donor with active COVID-19. The donor label of this sample is uncertain. This rearrangement joins TRBV20-1 to TRBJ2-5; tentative D call: TRBD2 (6 bases). CDR3 sequence reads: CSASLSGPKETQYF. CDR3 DNA: TGCAGTGCTAGTCTTAGCGGTCCTAAAGAGACCCAGTACTTC.